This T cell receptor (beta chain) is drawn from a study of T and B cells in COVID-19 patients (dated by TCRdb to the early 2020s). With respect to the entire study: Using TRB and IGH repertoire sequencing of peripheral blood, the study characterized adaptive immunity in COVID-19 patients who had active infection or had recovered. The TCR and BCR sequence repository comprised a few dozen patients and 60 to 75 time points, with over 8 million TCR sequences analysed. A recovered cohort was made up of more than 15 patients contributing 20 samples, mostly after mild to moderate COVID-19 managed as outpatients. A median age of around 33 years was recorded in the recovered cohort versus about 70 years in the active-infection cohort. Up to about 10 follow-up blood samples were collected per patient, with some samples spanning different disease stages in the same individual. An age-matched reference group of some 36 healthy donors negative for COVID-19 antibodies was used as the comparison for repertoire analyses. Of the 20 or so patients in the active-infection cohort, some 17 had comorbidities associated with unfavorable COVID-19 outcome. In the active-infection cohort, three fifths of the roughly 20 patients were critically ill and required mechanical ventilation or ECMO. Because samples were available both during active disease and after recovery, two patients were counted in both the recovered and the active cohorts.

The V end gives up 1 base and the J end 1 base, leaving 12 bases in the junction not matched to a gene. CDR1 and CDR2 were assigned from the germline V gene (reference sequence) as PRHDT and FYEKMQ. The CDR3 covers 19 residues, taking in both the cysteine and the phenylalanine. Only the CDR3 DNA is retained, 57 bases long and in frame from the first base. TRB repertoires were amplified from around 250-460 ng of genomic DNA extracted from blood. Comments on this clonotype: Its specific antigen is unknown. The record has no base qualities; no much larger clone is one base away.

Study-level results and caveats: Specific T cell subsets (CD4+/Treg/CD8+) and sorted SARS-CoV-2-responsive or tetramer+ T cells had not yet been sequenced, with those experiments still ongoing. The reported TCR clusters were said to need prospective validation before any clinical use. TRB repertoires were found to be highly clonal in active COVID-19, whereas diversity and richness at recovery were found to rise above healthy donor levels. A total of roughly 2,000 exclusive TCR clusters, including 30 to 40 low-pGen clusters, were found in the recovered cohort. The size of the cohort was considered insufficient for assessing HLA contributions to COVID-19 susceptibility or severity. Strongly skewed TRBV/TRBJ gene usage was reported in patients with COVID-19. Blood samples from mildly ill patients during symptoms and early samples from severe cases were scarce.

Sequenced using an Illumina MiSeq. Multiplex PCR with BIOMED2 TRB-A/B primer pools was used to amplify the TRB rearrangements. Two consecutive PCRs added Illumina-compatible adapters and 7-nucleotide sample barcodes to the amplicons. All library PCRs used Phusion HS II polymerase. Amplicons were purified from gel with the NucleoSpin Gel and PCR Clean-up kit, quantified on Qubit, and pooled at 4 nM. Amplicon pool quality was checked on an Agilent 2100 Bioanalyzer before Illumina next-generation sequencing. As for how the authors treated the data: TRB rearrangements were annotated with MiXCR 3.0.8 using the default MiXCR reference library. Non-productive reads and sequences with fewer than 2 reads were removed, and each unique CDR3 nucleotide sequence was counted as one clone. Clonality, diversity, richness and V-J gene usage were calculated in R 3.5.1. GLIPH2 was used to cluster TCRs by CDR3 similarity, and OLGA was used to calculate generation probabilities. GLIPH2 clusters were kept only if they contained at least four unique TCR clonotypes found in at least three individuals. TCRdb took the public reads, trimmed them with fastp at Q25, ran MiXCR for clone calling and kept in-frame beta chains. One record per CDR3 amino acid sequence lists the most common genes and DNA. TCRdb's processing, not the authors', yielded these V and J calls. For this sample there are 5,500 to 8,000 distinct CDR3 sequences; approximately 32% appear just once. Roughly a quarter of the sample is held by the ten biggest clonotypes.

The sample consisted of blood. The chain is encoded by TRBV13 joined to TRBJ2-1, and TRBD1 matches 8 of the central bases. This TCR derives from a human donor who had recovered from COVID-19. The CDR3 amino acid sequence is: CASSLEGFEQGVSYNEQFF. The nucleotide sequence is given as TGTGCCAGCAGCTTAGAGGGATTCGAACAGGGGGTTTCCTACAATGAGCAGTTCTTC.